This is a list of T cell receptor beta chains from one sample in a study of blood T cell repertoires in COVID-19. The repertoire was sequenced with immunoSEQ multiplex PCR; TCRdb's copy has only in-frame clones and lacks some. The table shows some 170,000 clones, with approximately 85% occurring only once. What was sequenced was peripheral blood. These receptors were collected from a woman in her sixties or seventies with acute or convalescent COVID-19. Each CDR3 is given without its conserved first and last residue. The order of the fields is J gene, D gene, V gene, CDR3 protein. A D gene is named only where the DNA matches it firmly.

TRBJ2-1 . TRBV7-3 ASSPRDSANEQF
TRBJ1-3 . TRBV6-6 ASSYSRGRVGNTIY
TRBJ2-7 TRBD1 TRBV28 ASSLQFTLPGQSSSYEQY
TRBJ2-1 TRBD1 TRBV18 ASSPEQGAYNEQF
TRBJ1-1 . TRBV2 ASTEDRGNTEAF
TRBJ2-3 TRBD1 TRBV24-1 ATRDDRGSTDTQY
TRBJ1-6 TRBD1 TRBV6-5 ASSNRGSGSPLH
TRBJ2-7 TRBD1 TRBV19 ASNAGTGGFEQY
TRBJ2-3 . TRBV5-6 ASSFSGPSFTNTQY
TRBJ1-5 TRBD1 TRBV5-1 ASGPDPGQGYQPQH
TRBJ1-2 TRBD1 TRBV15 ATSRNRQGDGYT
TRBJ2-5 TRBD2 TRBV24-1 ATSDPTSGRRETQY
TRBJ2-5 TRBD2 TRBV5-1 ASSLDISGRGETQY
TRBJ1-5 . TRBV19 ASSPLLGGNQPQH
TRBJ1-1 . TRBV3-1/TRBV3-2 ASSHVQGNTEAF
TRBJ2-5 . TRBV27 ASSPAPRETQY
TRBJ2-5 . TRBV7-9 ASSDTGPGSQY
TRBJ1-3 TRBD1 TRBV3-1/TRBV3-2 ASSQVSTGGPGNTIY
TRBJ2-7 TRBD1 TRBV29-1 SVRQGSYEQY
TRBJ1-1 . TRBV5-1 ASSLVQGLNTEAF
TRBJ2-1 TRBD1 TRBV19 ASSRQGEAYNEQF
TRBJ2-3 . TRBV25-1 ASKYTDTQY
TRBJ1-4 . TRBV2 ASSPYEKLF
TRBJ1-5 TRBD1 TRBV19 ASSMGQLNQPQH
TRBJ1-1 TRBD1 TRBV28 ASSFAGGTEAF
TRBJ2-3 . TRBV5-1 ASSLDGGSTDTQY
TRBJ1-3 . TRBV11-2 ASSLGQGSAGNTIY
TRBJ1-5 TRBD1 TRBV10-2 ASSSQGIGQPQH
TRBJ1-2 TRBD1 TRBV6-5 ASSVKSGGPHGYT
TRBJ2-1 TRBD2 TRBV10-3 AISESQTSGRNEQF
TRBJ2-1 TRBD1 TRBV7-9 ASSLMTGAVNEQF
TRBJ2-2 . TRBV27 ASRQGANTGELF
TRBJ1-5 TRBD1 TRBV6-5 VTTLGTGRNQPQH
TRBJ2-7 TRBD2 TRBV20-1 SGEGGREQY
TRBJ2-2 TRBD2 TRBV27 ASSLWGSGTSGSLNTGELF